One sample yielded the 23 T cell receptor beta chains listed below, sequenced in a study of blood T cell repertoires in COVID-19. Sequencing used immunoSEQ multiplex PCR; TCRdb keeps in-frame clones, though not all of them. The repertoire consists of about 310,000 clones, with roughly 89% occurring once and the leading ten covering about 9.8%. The sequenced sample was PBMCs or T cells enriched from blood (not recorded which). These TCRs come from a young woman who had recovered from COVID-19.

The chain combines TRBV29-1 with TRBJ1-1, with 8 nucleotides matching TRBD1. Trimming removed 4 bases from V and 6 bases from J; junction bases left unmatched: 10. Germline CDR1 and CDR2: SQVTM and ANQGSEA. The CDR3 consists of 14 residues. CDR3 sequence: CSVGQGAVGAEAFF. CDR3 in DNA: TGCAGCGTTGGGCAGGGGGCTGTGGGGGCTGAAGCTTTCTTT.

This sequence joins TRBV4-3 and TRBJ2-3; D gene ambiguous. CDR3 length equals 14 residues. Germline CDR1 LGHNA, CDR2 YSLEER. Trimming took off 3 bases at V and 0 bases at J, with 7 bases between the two ends. CDR3 coding DNA: TGCGCCAGCAGCCAGGGCATTAGCACAGATACGCAGTATTTT. As protein: CASSQGISTDTQYF.

This clone was recorded a few times. The genes are TRBV2 and TRBJ2-7; 10 bases line up with TRBD2. J was trimmed by 7 bases and V by 8 bases; bases with no gene match: 8. CDR1 and CDR2 from the germline V gene are SNHLY and FYNNEI. This CDR3 has 13 amino acids. CDR3 coding DNA: TGTGCCAGCGAAGCGGGGGGGCGTAGTGAGCAGTACTTC. Translation: CASEAGGRSEQYF.

The V call is TRBV6-2 or TRBV6-3, the J call TRBJ2-7; D call uncertain. The CDR3 covers 14 residues. Germline values: CDR1 MNHEY, CDR2 SVGEGT. V lost 2 bases, J lost 2 bases, and 10 bases lay in between. The CDR3 region is CASSYRRSTYEQYF. CDR3 nucleotide sequence: TGTGCCAGCAGTTACAGGCGGAGTACCTACGAGCAGTACTTC.

The chain is built from TRBV28 and TRBJ1-4; D ambiguous. Germline CDR1 is MDHEN and CDR2 is SYDVKM. The CDR3 contains 14 residues. Deletions cut 2 bases from V and 4 bases from J, with 8 bases between. Here the CDR3 DNA reads TGTGCCAGCAGTTTAAGAGTGTTTAATGAAAAACTGTTTTTT. Translated: CASSLRVFNEKLFF. The complete variable domain, with remaining parts taken from reference TRBV28 and TRBJ1-4, reads DVKVTQSSRYLVKRTGEKVFLECVQDMDHENMFWYRQDPGLGLRLIYFSYDVKMKEKGDIPEGYSVSREKKERFSLILESASTNQTSMYLCASSLRVFNEKLFFGSGTQLSVL.

In this sample, this clone turned up once. The chain carries TRBV3-1 (or the pseudogene TRBV3-2) and TRBJ2-3; TRBD2 matches at 9 bases. In germline, CDR1 is LGHDT, CDR2 YNNKEL (reference sequence). CDR3 length: 16 residues. Trimming took 4 bases from V and 1 from J; bases not matched to a gene: 6. In DNA form, the CDR3 reads TGTGCCAGCAGCCTATTTAGCGGGAGTGGCACAGATACGCAGTATTTT. Encoded protein: CASSLFSGSGTDTQYF.

This clone was seen a few times. The chain is built from TRBV11-2 and TRBJ1-2, with D unresolved. Germline CDR1 reads SGHAT; CDR2 reads FQNNGV. The CDR3 totals 16 residues. The V end lost 5 bases, the J end lost 5 bases, and 21 bases lay between the germline ends. The CDR3 is CASSPSFASRRYGYTF. For the CDR3, the DNA is TGTGCCAGCAGCCCTTCTTTTGCGTCCCGGCGGTATGGCTACACCTTC.

The V call is TRBV5-1, the J call TRBJ2-1, with 7 bases aligning to TRBD1. V shed 0 bases, J shed 6 bases, and the junction held 12 bases outside the gene matches. CDR3 length: 17 residues. Germline assignment: CDR1 SGHRS and CDR2 YFSETQ. CDR3 protein: CASSLDYHRGGSNEQFF. The CDR3 coding sequence is TGCGCCAGCAGCTTGGATTACCACAGGGGCGGTAGCAATGAGCAGTTCTTC.

This clone has only a few counts. The chain joins TRBV7-2 to TRBJ2-1; 11 nucleotides align to TRBD2. The CDR3 has 16 residues. Germline values: CDR1 SGHTA, CDR2 FQGNSA. V shed 0 bases, J shed 4 bases, and the junction held 2 bases outside the gene matches. The DNA of the CDR3 is TGTGCCAGCAGCTTAGCGGCTAGCGGGAGGTACAATGAGCAGTTCTTC. Translating gives CASSLAASGRYNEQFF.

This chain uses TRBV10-3 with TRBJ2-1, with D uncertain. The V end was cut by 0 bases, the J end by 8 bases, with 8 bases between. The CDR3 consists of 13 residues. Germline V lookup: CDR1 ENHRY, CDR2 SYGVKD. The CDR3 bases are TGTGCCATCAGTGAGTCGTCAGAGGATGAGCAGTTCTTC. As protein: CAISESSEDEQFF.

The chain couples TRBV6-5 to TRBJ2-1; 11 bases fit TRBD2. V was clipped by 6 bases and J by 5 bases; unmatched bases: 6. CDR3 length: 15 amino acids. Germline CDR1 MNHEY, CDR2 SVGAGI. The CDR3 sequence is CASRYSGGVNNEQFF. Here the CDR3 DNA reads TGTGCCAGCAGATATAGCGGGGGGGTAAACAATGAGCAGTTCTTC.

The rearrangement links TRBV25-1 to TRBJ1-4; D not certain. CDR1 and CDR2 from the germline V gene are MGHDK and SYGVNS. The CDR3 loop spans 14 amino acids. V was pared by 4 bases and J by 7 bases, with 13 bases between. CDR3 sequence: CASSGAPSSEKLFF. DNA for the CDR3: TGTGCCAGCAGTGGGGCCCCCAGTAGTGAAAAACTGTTTTTT.

The chain uses TRBV13 and TRBJ1-5; D perhaps matches TRBD1 (6 bases). V was trimmed by 10 bases and J by 5 bases, leaving 15 bases between them. Germline CDR1 and CDR2: PRHDT and FYEKMQ (reference sequence). This CDR3 spans 13 amino acids. CDR3 residues: CATSTGPDQPQHF. CDR3 DNA: TGTGCCACTTCGACAGGACCCGATCAGCCCCAGCATTTT.

V usage is TRBV6-1 and J usage is TRBJ1-1, with D uncertain. V was pared by 3 bases and J by 2 bases, with 7 bases between. CDR3 length equals 13 residues. CDR1 is MNHNS, CDR2 SASEGT, per germline. As DNA, the CDR3 is TGTGCCAGCAGTGACCGGGGAAACACTGAAGCTTTCTTT. Its protein is CASSDRGNTEAFF.

The rearrangement uses TRBV28 and TRBJ2-2, with D possibly being TRBD1 (5 bases). Trimming stripped 2 bases from V and 5 bases from J, with 9 bases between. The CDR3 has 14 amino acids. CDR1 is MDHEN, CDR2 SYDVKM, per germline. The CDR3 loop reads CASSLRTWTGELFF. CDR3 in DNA: TGTGCCAGCAGTTTACGGACATGGACCGGGGAGCTGTTTTTT.

The rearrangement uses TRBV3-1 (or the pseudogene TRBV3-2) and TRBJ2-1, with a tentative D call TRBD2 (5 bases). Trimming pared 0 bases from V and 10 bases from J, leaving 13 bases between. The germline gives CDR1 LGHDT, CDR2 YNNKEL (reference sequence). The CDR3 runs 14 residues. The CDR3 DNA reads TGTGCCAGCAGCCAAGACCCGGGAACCCTCGAGCAGTTCTTC. Translating it yields CASSQDPGTLEQFF.

This chain joins TRBV2 and TRBJ2-5; weak D call: TRBD2 (6 bases). In germline, CDR1 is SNHLY, CDR2 FYNNEI. The CDR3 spans 15 residues. V was clipped by 0 bases and J by 5 bases, with 13 bases between them. The CDR3 loop reads CASSEAGTRGETQYF. CDR3 sequence (DNA): TGTGCCAGCAGTGAAGCCGGGACCCGGGGGGAGACCCAGTACTTC.

V gene TRBV28 combines with J gene TRBJ1-2; 7 bases fit TRBD1. Germline V gene lookup returns CDR1 MDHEN and CDR2 SYDVKM. V was clipped by 2 bases and J by 4 bases; unmatched bases: 4. The length of the CDR3 is 14 residues. CDR3 in amino acids: CASSLDDRAYGYTF. In DNA form, the CDR3 reads TGTGCCAGCAGTTTAGACGACAGGGCCTATGGCTACACCTTC.

The chain is built from TRBV5-1 and TRBJ2-7; tentatively, D is TRBD2 (6 bases). Trimming took off 0 bases at V and 0 bases at J, with 7 bases between the two ends. Germline CDR1 reads SGHRS; CDR2 reads YFSETQ. This CDR3 is 14 amino acids long. DNA for the CDR3: TGCGCCAGCAGCTTGGGGACTACCTCCTACGAGCAGTACTTC. Its protein is CASSLGTTSYEQYF.

The V gene is TRBV6-5, the J gene TRBJ2-7; TRBD2 is a possible D gene (5 bases). This CDR3 region has 12 residues. V lost 2 bases and J 6 bases, leaving 8 bases between the germline ends. Per germline, CDR1 MNHEY and CDR2 SVGAGI. CDR3 sequence (DNA): TGTGCCAGCAGTTACCCCGAGGGCGAGCAGTACTTC. This codes for CASSYPEGEQYF.

This chain uses TRBV2 with TRBJ1-5; D is uncertain. The germline V and J ends were trimmed by 5 bases and 0 bases, with 17 bases remaining between them. From germline, CDR1 is SNHLY and CDR2 FYNNEI. The CDR3 is 17 amino acids. CDR3 loop: CASSSEVRKYSNQPQHF. The DNA of the CDR3 is TGTGCCAGCAGTAGTGAAGTCAGGAAATATAGCAATCAGCCCCAGCATTTT.

The V and J genes are TRBV7-2 and TRBJ2-7; 11 positions match TRBD1. The CDR3 consists of 15 residues. J was trimmed by 2 bases and V by 3 bases; bases with no gene match: 3. The germline CDR1 and CDR2 sequences are SGHTA and FQGNSA. This CDR3 is CASSFRDRGTYEQYF. The CDR3 DNA is TGTGCCAGCAGCTTCCGGGACAGGGGGACCTACGAGCAGTACTTC.

The V and J genes are TRBV28 and TRBJ2-7; D remains ambiguous. V lost 2 bases to trimming and J lost 4 bases, with 15 bases between them. From germline, CDR1 is MDHEN and CDR2 SYDVKM. The CDR3 covers 15 residues. CDR3 in amino acids: CASSLRLGTVYEQYF. The CDR3 coding sequence is TGTGCCAGCAGTTTACGTTTGGGCACCGTATACGAGCAGTACTTC. The full variable domain, with the rest looked up from reference TRBV28 and TRBJ2-7, is DVKVTQSSRYLVKRTGEKVFLECVQDMDHENMFWYRQDPGLGLRLIYFSYDVKMKEKGDIPEGYSVSREKKERFSLILESASTNQTSMYLCASSLRLGTVYEQYFGPGTRLTVT.